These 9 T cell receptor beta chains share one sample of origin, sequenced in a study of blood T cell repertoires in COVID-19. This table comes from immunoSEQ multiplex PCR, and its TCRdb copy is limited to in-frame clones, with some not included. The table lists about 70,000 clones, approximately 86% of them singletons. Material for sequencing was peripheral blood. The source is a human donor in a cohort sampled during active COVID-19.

The CDR3 coding sequence is TGCGCCAGCAGTGAGCCTGGGACTAGCGGGGAGACCGGGGAGCTGTTTTTT. Its protein product is CASSEPGTSGETGELFF. The rearrangement uses TRBV10-2 and TRBJ2-2, with 13 bases fitting TRBD2. Germline V gives CDR1 WSHSY, CDR2 SAAADI. The CDR3 spans 17 residues. V was pared by 2 bases and J by 5 bases, with 5 bases of the junction left unmatched.

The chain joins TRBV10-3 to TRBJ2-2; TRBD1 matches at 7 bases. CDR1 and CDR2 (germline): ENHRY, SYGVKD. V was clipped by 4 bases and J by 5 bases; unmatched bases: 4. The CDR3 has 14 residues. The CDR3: CAISAQGSTGELFF. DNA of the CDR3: TGTGCCATCAGTGCACAGGGGTCTACCGGGGAGCTGTTTTTT.

The CDR3 nucleotides read TGTGCCAGCAGCTTGGAACCATCTAGCGGGAACGAGCAGTACTTC. Translating it yields CASSLEPSSGNEQYF. V usage is TRBV5-4 and J usage is TRBJ2-7, with 9 bases that match TRBD2. This CDR3 has 15 amino acids. Unmatched junction bases numbered 6, after V lost 0 bases and J lost 5 bases. The germline gives CDR1 SGHNT, CDR2 YYREEE (reference sequence).

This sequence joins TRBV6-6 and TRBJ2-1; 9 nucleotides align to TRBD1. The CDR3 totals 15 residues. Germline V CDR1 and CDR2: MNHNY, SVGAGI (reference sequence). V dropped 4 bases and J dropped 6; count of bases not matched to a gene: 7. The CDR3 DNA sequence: TGTGCCAGCAGTTTACAGGGGGCCCACTCCAATGAGCAGTTCTTC. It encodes CASSLQGAHSNEQFF.

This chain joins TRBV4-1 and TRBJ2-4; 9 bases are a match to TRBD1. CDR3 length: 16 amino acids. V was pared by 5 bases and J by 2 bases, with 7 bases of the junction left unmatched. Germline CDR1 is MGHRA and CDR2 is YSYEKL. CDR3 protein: CASSWGQGSPKNIQYF. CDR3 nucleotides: TGCGCCAGCAGCTGGGGACAGGGTTCTCCCAAAAACATTCAGTACTTC.

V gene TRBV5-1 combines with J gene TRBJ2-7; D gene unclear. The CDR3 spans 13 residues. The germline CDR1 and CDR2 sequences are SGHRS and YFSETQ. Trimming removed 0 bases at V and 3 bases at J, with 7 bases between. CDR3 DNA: TGCGCCAGCAGCTTGGGACAACGCTACGAGCAGTACTTC. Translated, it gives CASSLGQRYEQYF.

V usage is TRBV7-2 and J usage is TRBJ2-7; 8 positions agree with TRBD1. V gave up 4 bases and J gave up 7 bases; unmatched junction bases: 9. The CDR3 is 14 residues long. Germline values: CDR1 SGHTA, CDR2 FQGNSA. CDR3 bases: TGTGCCAGCAGCTCCCCCGGACAGGGCGATGAGCAGTACTTC. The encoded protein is CASSSPGQGDEQYF.

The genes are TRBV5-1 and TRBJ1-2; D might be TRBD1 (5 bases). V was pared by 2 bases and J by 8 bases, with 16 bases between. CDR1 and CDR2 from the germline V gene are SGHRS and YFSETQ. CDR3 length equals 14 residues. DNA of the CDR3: TGCGCCAGCAGCTTCCAGGGATTGGAGGGCGGCTACACCTTC. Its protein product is CASSFQGLEGGYTF.

This CDR3 reads CASSLIDLRRSDYGYTF. The CDR3 region has the DNA TGCGCCAGCAGCCTTATCGATCTGAGACGGAGCGACTATGGCTACACCTTC. The chain couples TRBV5-1 to TRBJ1-2, with no clear D. Trimming cost V 4 bases and J 3 bases, with 22 bases left between them. The CDR3 spans 17 residues. Germline V gene lookup returns CDR1 SGHRS and CDR2 YFSETQ. Full variable domain (rest looked up from reference TRBV5-1 and TRBJ1-2): KAGVTQTPRYLIKTRGQQVTLSCSPISGHRSVSWYQQTPGQGLQFLFEYFSETQRNKGNFPGRFSGRQFSNSRSEMNVSTLELGDSALYLCASSLIDLRRSDYGYTFGSGTRLTVV.